These 6 T cell receptor beta chains were sequenced from one sample in a study of graft-versus-host responses after intestinal transplantation. Produced via immunoSEQ multiplex PCR; TCRdb's table is partial and in-frame only. The table has 70,000 to 95,000 clones, around 90% seen once. These receptors have no identified antigens. Sequenced here: unstimulated CD4+ T cells sorted from spleen or lymph node cells, sampled before intestinal transplant. These receptors were obtained from a human donor who received an intestinal transplant.

The J gene is TRBJ1-6, the V gene TRBV11-1; possible D gene TRBD1, 6 bases. This CDR3 has 14 residues. V gave up 1 base and J gave up 8 bases, with 9 bases separating them. From germline, CDR1 is SGHAT and CDR2 FQDESV (reference sequence). The CDR3 is CASSLGPGDSPLHF. The CDR3 bases are TGTGCCAGCAGCTTAGGCCCAGGGGATTCACCCCTCCACTTT.

The chain joins TRBV18 to TRBJ1-4, with D tentatively TRBD1 (6 bases). The ends were cut back, 4 bases at V and 4 bases at J, with 16 bases in the middle. This CDR3 is 16 amino acids long. CDR1 and CDR2 (germline): KGHSH, LQKENI. This chain's CDR3 is CASSQTRQELNEKLFF. The CDR3 coding sequence is TGTGCCAGCTCACAAACCCGACAGGAACTTAATGAAAAACTGTTTTTT.

V and J are TRBV7-2 and TRBJ2-5, with D tentatively TRBD2 (5 bases). V was shortened by 5 bases and J by 5 bases, with 6 bases between the two germline ends. CDR3 length equals 11 residues. In germline, CDR1 is SGHTA, CDR2 FQGNSA. CDR3 amino acids: CASSRGETQYF. CDR3 DNA: TGTGCCAGCAGCCGCGGGGAGACCCAGTACTTC.

The chain combines TRBV19 with TRBJ2-7; TRBD2 matches 11 bases. The J segment lost 7 bases and the V segment lost 5 bases, leaving 13 bases of the junction unmatched. Germline-derived CDR1 and CDR2 are LNHDA and SQIVND (reference sequence). This CDR3 is built from 16 residues. CDR3 residues: CASSPLIAGGLREQYF. The CDR3 DNA is TGTGCCAGTAGTCCGCTCATAGCGGGGGGGCTAAGGGAGCAGTACTTC.

This clone has a single count. This chain uses TRBV6-6 with TRBJ2-5; D gene ambiguous. Trimming shortened V by 2 bases and J by 5 bases, and 6 bases separated the two germline ends. Per the germline V gene, CDR1 is MNHNY and CDR2 is SVGAGI (reference sequence). CDR3 size: 12 residues. This chain's CDR3 is CASSYTAETQYF. Here the CDR3 DNA reads TGTGCCAGCAGTTACACAGCTGAGACCCAGTACTTC.

This chain joins TRBV9 and TRBJ1-1, with D perhaps TRBD1 (6 bases). The CDR3 is 13 residues long. V was clipped by 4 bases and J by 1 base, with 8 bases between them. The V gene's germline CDR1 is SGDLS and CDR2 YYNGEE. In nucleotides, the CDR3 is TGTGCCAGCAGCCGGGACACGAACACTGAAGCTTTCTTT. It yields the protein CASSRDTNTEAFF.